A single sample gave rise to the 6 T cell receptor beta chains below, sequenced in a study of cytomegalovirus exposure and HLA in healthy donors. The PCR made use of 60 Vbeta and 13 Jbeta primers. Profiling relied on immunoSEQ multiplex PCR, and the TCRdb table lists in-frame clones only, not all of them. The data contain over 120,000 clones, about 80% of them singletons. The specimen sequenced was PBMCs. The receptors derive from a man in his thirties or forties in good health and CMV-seropositive.

The rearrangement uses TRBV6-1 and TRBJ1-4; D not certain. V was cut by 8 bases and J by 4 bases, with 8 bases left in between. This CDR3 region has 12 residues. Germline values: CDR1 MNHNS, CDR2 SASEGT. The CDR3 loop reads CASEGVNEKLFF. CDR3 DNA sequence: TGTGCCAGCGAGGGAGTTAATGAAAAACTGTTTTTT.

The chain combines TRBV19 with TRBJ2-1; TRBD1 might be the D (6 bases). The V end lost 3 bases, the J end lost 6 bases, and 9 bases lay between the germline ends. This CDR3 has 13 residues. The germline V gene encodes CDR1 LNHDA and CDR2 SQIVND (reference sequence). CDR3 protein: CASSITGINEQFF. The CDR3 coding sequence is TGTGCCAGTAGTATTACAGGGATCAATGAGCAGTTCTTC.

This sequence joins TRBV18 and TRBJ1-1; 8 bases fit TRBD1. Germline assignment: CDR1 KGHSH and CDR2 LQKENI. With 5 bases clipped from V and 2 bases from J, the junction kept 4 bases outside the gene matches. This CDR3 has 14 amino acids. CDR3 amino acids: CASSRDRLNTEAFF. The CDR3 DNA sequence: TGTGCCAGCTCAAGGGACAGGTTAAACACTGAAGCTTTCTTT.

The chain couples TRBV10-3 to TRBJ1-5; TRBD1 is a possible D gene (5 bases). Germline loops: CDR1 ENHRY, CDR2 SYGVKD. Between the trimmed V and J ends, which lost 6 bases and 1 base, there was a span of 7 bases. The CDR3 extends over 13 amino acids. CDR3 loop: CAIRQESNQPQHF. The CDR3 coding sequence is TGTGCCATCAGACAGGAGAGCAATCAGCCCCAGCATTTT.

V usage is TRBV5-4 and J usage is TRBJ2-6; possibly TRBD1 for D (5 bases). This CDR3 is built from 15 residues. V lost 2 bases, J lost 1 base, and 7 bases lay in between. The V gene's germline CDR1 is SGHNT and CDR2 YYREEE (reference sequence). The CDR3 spells CASSFQGSGANVLTF. For the CDR3, the DNA is TGTGCCAGCAGCTTTCAGGGATCTGGGGCCAACGTCCTGACTTTC.

This sequence joins TRBV5-1 and TRBJ1-2, with D maybe TRBD1 (5 bases). Looked up from germline, CDR1 is SGHRS and CDR2 is YFSETQ. This CDR3 is 15 amino acids long. V was trimmed by 2 bases and J by 5 bases, leaving 16 bases between them. CDR3 nucleotides: TGCGCCAGCAGCTTAACCGGGACTGGGAGGTATGGCTACACCTTC. It encodes CASSLTGTGRYGYTF.